These 11 T cell receptor beta chains were sequenced from one sample in a study of blood T cells in healthy people across ages. Next came a second PCR, run for about 7 to 12 cycles, which used a sample-barcoded 5' primer along with a J-beta primer mix. TCRdb redid the calling of the 5' RACE reads with MiXCR, one entry per CDR3 protein. The sample contains approximately 800,000 distinct CDR3 sequences, 53% of which appear only once. Sequenced: blood. The source of these receptors is a man older than 75 in good health.

J is TRBJ2-4 and V is TRBV7-3, with TRBD1 matching over 9 bases. The end of the DNA aligns better with TRBJ2-7, so the J call may be wrong. The CDR3 runs 17 residues. Germline CDR1 reads SGHTA; CDR2 reads FQGTGA. CDR3 nucleotide sequence: TGTGCCAGCAGCTTAACGGGTCCTTCCCGGGACAGGGACGAGCAGTACTTC. This encodes CASSLTGPSRDRDEQYF.

V is TRBV11-2 and J is TRBJ2-5; D gene unclear. The tail of the sequence fits TRBJ2-7 better, so the J call may be wrong. The CDR3 length is 13 residues. Germline CDR1 is SGHAT and CDR2 is FQNNGV. The CDR3 DNA sequence: TGTGCCAGCAGCTCAGTCCCTTTCTACGAGCAGTACTTC. It specifies CASSSVPFYEQYF.

V gene TRBV7-8 combines with J gene TRBJ1-4, with 9 bases matching TRBD1. There are 16 residues in the CDR3. With V trimmed by 1 base and J by 8 bases, 8 bases remained unmatched. Germline CDR1 reads SGHVS; CDR2 reads FQNEAQ. The CDR3 DNA is TGTGCCAGCAGCTTAGGGGGGGACAGGGTGGAGGAAAAACTGTTTTTT. Its translation is CASSLGGDRVEEKLFF.

The chain is built from TRBV3-1 and TRBJ2-5; TRBD1 agrees at 8 bases. The end of the DNA fits TRBJ2-7 better, so the J call may be wrong. Per the germline V gene, CDR1 is LGHDT and CDR2 is YNNKEL (reference sequence). The CDR3 runs to 15 residues. The CDR3 is CASSQGTGLFHEQYF. The CDR3 region has the DNA TGTGCCAGCAGCCAAGGGACAGGGCTTTTCCACGAGCAGTACTTC.

This clonotype was observed a few times. J is TRBJ1-2 and V is TRBV28, with D hard to call. V gave up 3 bases and J gave up 5 bases, with 7 bases separating them. Germline V gene sequence: CDR1 MDHEN, CDR2 SYDVKM. CDR3 length: 12 amino acids. DNA of the CDR3: TGTGCCAGCAGTTTGAGGCCTTATGGCTACACCTTC. As protein: CASSLRPYGYTF.

This clonotype was seen a few times. V usage is TRBV28 and J usage is TRBJ2-7; D is ambiguous. Trimming cost V 6 bases and J 6 bases, with 24 bases left between them. Germline CDR1 and CDR2: MDHEN and SYDVKM. The CDR3 has 16 amino acids. The CDR3, as DNA: TGTGCCAGCAGGATTACCAGGTTTCCCTCCCCCACCGAGCAGTACTTC. It translates to CASRITRFPSPTEQYF.

J is TRBJ1-5 and V is TRBV6-2 or TRBV6-3; unclear D gene. The CDR3 loop spans 14 amino acids. Germline V CDR1 and CDR2: MNHEY, SVGEGT. V lost 5 bases and J lost 7, with 15 bases in between. As DNA, the CDR3 is TGTGCCAGCAGTCTCGACCGTCCGAGCCAGCCCCAGCATTTT. This translates into CASSLDRPSQPQHF.

This rearrangement joins TRBV11-2 to TRBJ2-1; TRBD2 aligns across 12 bases. J gave up 5 bases and V 5 bases, and 7 bases lay outside the gene matches. The CDR3 has 16 residues. Per the germline V gene, CDR1 is SGHAT and CDR2 is FQNNGV. The CDR3 is CASSQPSGRGHNEQFF. CDR3 DNA sequence: TGTGCCAGCAGCCAGCCTAGCGGGAGGGGCCACAATGAGCAGTTCTTC.

This clonotype was observed a single time. Here the CDR3 DNA reads TGTGCCAGCAGTTACGACAGGGGCGGGAGTAGGTACTTC. Translated: CASSYDRGGSRYF. This chain connects TRBV6-5 to TRBJ2-5; D possibly corresponds to TRBD1 (8 bases). Per germline, CDR1 MNHEY and CDR2 SVGAGI. V lost 2 bases and J lost 13, with 17 bases in between. The CDR3 is made up of 13 amino acids.

This chain connects TRBV6-1 to TRBJ1-6; D ambiguous. Germline-derived CDR1 and CDR2 are MNHNS and SASEGT. V was shortened by 6 bases and J by 0 bases, with 18 bases between the two germline ends. This CDR3 has 18 amino acids. CDR3 loop: CASRSPGPRSSYNSPLHF. The DNA for the CDR3 is TGTGCCAGCAGGTCTCCAGGACCCCGCAGCTCCTATAATTCACCCCTCCACTTT.

This clonotype was seen only once. This chain links TRBV21-1 with TRBJ1-4; the table's D gene call, TRBD1, was not cross checked with the DNA. TRBV21-1 is a listed pseudogene. This CDR3 is 15 amino acids long. CDR3 nucleotides: TGTGCCAGCAGCTCCCGGGGCGGGACCTTGAAAAAACTGTTTTTT. It encodes CASSSRGGTLKKLFF.